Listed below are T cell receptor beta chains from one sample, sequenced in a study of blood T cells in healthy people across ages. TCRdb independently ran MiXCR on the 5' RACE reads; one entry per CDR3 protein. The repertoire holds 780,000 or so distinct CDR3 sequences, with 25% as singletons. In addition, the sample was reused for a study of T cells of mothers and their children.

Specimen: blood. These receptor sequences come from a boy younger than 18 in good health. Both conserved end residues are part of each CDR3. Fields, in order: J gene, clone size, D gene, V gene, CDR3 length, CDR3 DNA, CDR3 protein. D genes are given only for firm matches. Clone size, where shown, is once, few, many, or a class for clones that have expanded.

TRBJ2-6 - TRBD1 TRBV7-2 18 TGTGCCAGCAGCTTAGAACAGCAGGGGGTTTCTGGGGCCAACGTCCTGACTTTC CASSLEQQGVSGANVLTF
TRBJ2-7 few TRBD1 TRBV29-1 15 TGCAGCGTTGAAGGAGGGACAGGGGGGTTTTCCGAGCAGTACTTC CSVEGGTGGFSEQYF
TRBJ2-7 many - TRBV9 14 TGTGCCAGCAGCGTTGGGCAGGGGAACTACGAGCAGTACTTC CASSVGQGNYEQYF
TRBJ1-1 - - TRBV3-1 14 TGTGCCAGCAGCCCCCGCAGGCCGGGCACTGAAGCTTTCTTT CASSPRRPGTEAFF
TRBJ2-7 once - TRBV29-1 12 TGCAGCGTTCGCGGCGGTCTCCGGGAGCAGTACTTC CSVRGGLREQYF
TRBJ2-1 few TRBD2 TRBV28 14 TGTGCCAGCAGCTTAACTAGCGACTACAATGAGCAGTTCTTC CASSLTSDYNEQFF
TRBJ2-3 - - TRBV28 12 TGTGCCAGCAGAACTCAAGCAGATACGCAGTATTTT CASRTQADTQYF
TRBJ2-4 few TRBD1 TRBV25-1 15 TGTGCCAGCAGTGAACCAGGACAGGGTAAAAACATTCAGTACTTC CASSEPGQGKNIQYF
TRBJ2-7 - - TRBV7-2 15 TGTGCCAGCAGCTTCAAGGGACAAGCCTCCTACGAGCAGTACTTC CASSFKGQASYEQYF
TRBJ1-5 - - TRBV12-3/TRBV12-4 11 TGTGCCAGCAGCCAGGACATCGCCCTCCCTTTT CASSQDIALPF
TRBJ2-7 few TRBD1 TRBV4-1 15 TGCGCCAGCAGCCACCAAGGGACAGCCTCCTACGAGCAGTACTTC CASSHQGTASYEQYF
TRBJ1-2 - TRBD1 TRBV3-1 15 TGTGCCAGCAGCCAAGGGGCAGGGGGGAGGGCTGGCTACACCTTC CASSQGAGGRAGYTF
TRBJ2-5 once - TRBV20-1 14 TGCAGTGCTAGAGATCTTGACGGCGGGGAGACCCAGTACTTC CSARDLDGGETQYF
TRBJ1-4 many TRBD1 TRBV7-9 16 TGTGCCAGCAGACCCCCCGGTGACAGGGGGGATGAAAAACTGTTTTTT CASRPPGDRGDEKLFF
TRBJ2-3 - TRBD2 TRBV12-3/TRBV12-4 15 TGTGCCAGCAGTTTAACTAGCGGGAGAGGAGATACGCAGTATTTT CASSLTSGRGDTQYF
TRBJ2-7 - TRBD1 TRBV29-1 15 TGCAGCGCCCAGGGAGGGGACAGGGCCTATGACGAGCAGTACTTC CSAQGGDRAYDEQYF
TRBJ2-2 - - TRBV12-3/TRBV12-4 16 TGTGCCAGCAGTGGACGAACCGGGACTTTGCCCGGGGAGCTGTTTTTT CASSGRTGTLPGELFF
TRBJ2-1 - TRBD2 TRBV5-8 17 TGTGCCAGCAGCCTACAGGTCATTAGCGGGGGATACAATGAGCAGTTCTTC CASSLQVISGGYNEQFF
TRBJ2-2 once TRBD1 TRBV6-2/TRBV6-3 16 TGTGCCAGCATGAACTATGGCGGCAGGGGGACCGGGGAGCTGTTTTTT CASMNYGGRGTGELFF
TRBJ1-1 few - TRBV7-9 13 TGTGCCAGCAGCTTAGCGGGGGCGGTTGAAGCTTTCTTT CASSLAGAVEAFF
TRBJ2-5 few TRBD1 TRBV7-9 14 TGTGCCAGCAGCGGACAGGGGGGTCAAGAGACCCAGTACTTC CASSGQGGQETQYF
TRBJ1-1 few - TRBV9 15 TGTGCCAGCAGCCCACTTTGGGGGCGGAACACTGAAGCTTTCTTT CASSPLWGRNTEAFF
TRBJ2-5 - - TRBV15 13 TGTGCCACCAGCCCCCGGAGGGGGGAGACCCAGTACTTC CATSPRRGETQYF
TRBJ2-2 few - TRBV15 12 TGTGCCACCAGCAGGTCCACCGGGGAGCTGTTTTTT CATSRSTGELFF
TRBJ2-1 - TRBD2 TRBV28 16 TGTGCCAGCAGCAGTAGCGGGGGGCTTACCTACAATGAGCAGTTCTTC CASSSSGGLTYNEQFF
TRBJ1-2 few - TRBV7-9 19 TGTGCCAGCAGCTTATCTTGGGGGGCAGGCGAAGACGGAGACTATGGCTACACCTTC CASSLSWGAGEDGDYGYTF
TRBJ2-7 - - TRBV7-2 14 TGTGCCAGCAGCTTAGGCGGAATAACCTACGAGCAGTACTTC CASSLGGITYEQYF
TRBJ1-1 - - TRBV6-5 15 TGTGCCAGCAGTTACCGAAGCAGGGGTGGTACTGAAGCTTTCTTT CASSYRSRGGTEAFF
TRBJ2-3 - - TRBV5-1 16 TGCGCCAGCAGCTTTTCTAATCCCCGCTTAACAGATACGCAGTATTTT CASSFSNPRLTDTQYF
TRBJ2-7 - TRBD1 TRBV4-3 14 TGCGCCAGCAGCCCGGACAGGAGATGGTACGAGCAGTACTTC CASSPDRRWYEQYF
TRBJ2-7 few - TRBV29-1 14 TGCAGCGTTGATGTTCAGGGGAGGGCCTACGAGCAGTACTTC CSVDVQGRAYEQYF
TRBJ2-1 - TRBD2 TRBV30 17 TGTGCCTGGAGTGTACGGGAGCCGGGGGGACCCTACAATGAGCAGTTCTTC CAWSVREPGGPYNEQFF
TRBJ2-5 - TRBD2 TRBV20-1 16 TGCAGTGCTATTAGCGGGGGCGAAATCACGCAAGAGACCCAGTACTTC CSAISGGEITQETQYF
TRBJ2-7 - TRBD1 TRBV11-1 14 TGTGCCAGCAGCACCGGACAGGGATTCTACGAGCAGTACTTC CASSTGQGFYEQYF
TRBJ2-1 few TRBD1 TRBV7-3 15 TGTGCCAGCAGCCGGGACAGCTATTGGGGGAATGAGCAGTTCTTC CASSRDSYWGNEQFF
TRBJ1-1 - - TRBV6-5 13 TGTGTCAGCACCACGGGGATGAACACTGAAGCTTTCTTT CVSTTGMNTEAFF
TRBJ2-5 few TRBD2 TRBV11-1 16 TGTGCCAGCAGCACGGGGACTAGCTCCCCCCAAGAGACCCAGTACTTC CASSTGTSSPQETQYF
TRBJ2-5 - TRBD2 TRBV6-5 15 TGTGCCAGCAGCCGGGGGACTAGCGGGGAAAAGACCCAGTACTTC CASSRGTSGEKTQYF
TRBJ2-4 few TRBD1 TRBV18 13 TGTGCCAGCTCACCGGACAGGGGAGGGTATCAGTACTTC CASSPDRGGYQYF
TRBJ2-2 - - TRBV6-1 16 TGTGCCAGCAGTGAGTCTGGGGGCTTTAACACCGGGGAGCTGTTTTTT CASSESGGFNTGELFF
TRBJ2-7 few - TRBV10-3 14 TGTGCCATCAGTGAATCTGCAATTTCCTACGAGCAGTACTTC CAISESAISYEQYF